Each of the 26 T cell receptor beta chains below was sequenced from the same sample in a study of blood T cell repertoires in COVID-19. Sequencing used immunoSEQ multiplex PCR; TCRdb keeps in-frame clones, though not all of them. The sample holds some 130,000 clones, approximately 80% seen once. Source material: peripheral blood. These TCRs come from an elderly man with acute or convalescent COVID-19.

This clone appeared a few times. For the CDR3, the DNA is TGTGCCAGCAACGATCCCCGTCAGGGGTCCGAGAAGGACACTGAAGCTTTCTTT. This translates into CASNDPRQGSEKDTEAFF. V and J are TRBV2 and TRBJ1-1, with D perhaps TRBD1 (6 bases). CDR1 SNHLY and CDR2 FYNNEI come from the germline V gene. V was shortened by 7 bases and J by 3 bases, with 27 bases between the two germline ends. This CDR3 has 18 amino acids.

There are a few counts of this clone. The CDR3 bases are TGTGCCAGCAGGGGGCGGTTCTCTGGAAACACCATATATTTT. This codes for CASRGRFSGNTIYF. This chain links TRBV27 with TRBJ1-3; the D gene is possibly TRBD1 (5 bases). The CDR3 contains 14 residues. Trimming took off 6 bases at V and 0 bases at J, with 9 bases between the two ends. Germline lookup yields CDR1 MNHEY and CDR2 SMNVEV (reference sequence).

The rearrangement uses TRBV7-7 and TRBJ2-7; perhaps TRBD1 as D (6 bases). V was cut by 5 bases and J by 2 bases, with 22 bases left in between. In germline, CDR1 is SSHAT, CDR2 FNYEAQ (reference sequence). CDR3 length: 17 residues. CDR3 in DNA: TGTGCCAGCAGCCCTCTAAGAGGCCAGGGGTTCCCCTACGAGCAGTACTTC. Translation: CASSPLRGQGFPYEQYF.

This clone showed up just once. V and J are TRBV28 and TRBJ2-1; 10 nucleotides agree with TRBD1. The CDR3 has 15 amino acids. The trim removed 6 bases at V and 8 bases at J, leaving 10 bases unmatched. CDR1 MDHEN and CDR2 SYDVKM come from the germline V gene. CDR3 sequence (DNA): TGTGCCAGCAGCCCCGGACAGGGGGTTTTCGATGAGCAGTTCTTC. Residues: CASSPGQGVFDEQFF.

This clone is a singleton in its sample. The genes are TRBV29-1 and TRBJ2-1; TRBD2 aligns across 13 bases. V was clipped by 6 bases and J by 4 bases; unmatched bases: 6. Germline V gene sequence: CDR1 SQVTM, CDR2 ANQGSEA. CDR3 size: 15 residues. CDR3: CSVEGLAGFYNEQFF. The CDR3 coding sequence is TGCAGCGTAGAGGGACTAGCGGGGTTTTACAATGAGCAGTTCTTC.

In this sample, this clone turned up a few times. This chain joins TRBV30 and TRBJ1-1; D call uncertain. The CDR3 has 13 amino acids. V lost 4 bases and J 1 base, leaving 10 bases between the germline ends. In germline, CDR1 is GTSNPN, CDR2 SVGIG (reference sequence). The DNA for the CDR3 is TGTGCCTGGACCTTTGCGGGGAACACTGAAGCTTTCTTT. Translated: CAWTFAGNTEAFF.

This clone occurred many times. The CDR3, as DNA: TGTGCCAGTAGTGGAACCCCGGGACTTCTACGCATCCAAGAGACCCAGTACTTC. It is translated as CASSGTPGLLRIQETQYF. This rearrangement joins TRBV19 to TRBJ2-5; D is perhaps TRBD2 (6 bases). Germline-derived CDR1 and CDR2 are LNHDA and SQIVND (reference sequence). This CDR3 is 18 amino acids long. V was pared by 5 bases and J by 1 base, with 23 bases between.

The chain uses TRBV5-1 and TRBJ2-5; 9 bases agree with TRBD1. Germline V gene lookup returns CDR1 SGHRS and CDR2 YFSETQ. This CDR3 has 16 residues. V lost 4 bases and J lost 1; bases outside the gene matches: 8. As DNA, the CDR3 is TGCGCCAGCAGCCAGGGGACAGGGCCGATCCAAGAGACCCAGTACTTC. Its protein is CASSQGTGPIQETQYF.

The chain links TRBV29-1 to TRBJ2-1, with 7 nucleotides matching TRBD1. Germline CDR1 SQVTM, CDR2 ANQGSEA. This CDR3 contains 12 residues. V shed 4 bases and J 4 bases; nucleotides not matched to a gene: 1. CDR3 in DNA: TGCAGCGTTGCCAGGGGGTACAATGAGCAGTTCTTC. The encoded protein is CSVARGYNEQFF.

The gene calls are TRBV23-1 and TRBJ1-5, with 9 bases that match TRBD1. TRBV23-1 is given ORF status, its function remaining uncertain. Trimming at V came to 6 bases and at J to 7 bases, leaving 16 bases not matched to a gene. The CDR3 has 17 amino acids. CDR3: CASRPCKRTGEGQPQHF. CDR3 DNA: TGCGCCAGCAGGCCTTGTAAGCGGACAGGGGAGGGACAGCCCCAGCATTTT.

The chain links TRBV4-1 to TRBJ1-6; TRBD1 might be the D (6 bases). V lost 1 base and J 5 bases, leaving 12 bases between the germline ends. This CDR3 is built from 16 residues. Germline V CDR1 and CDR2: MGHRA, YSYEKL. This CDR3 is CASSQVWTADNSPLHF. As DNA, the CDR3 is TGCGCCAGCAGCCAAGTCTGGACAGCGGATAATTCACCCCTCCACTTT.

V gene TRBV18 combines with J gene TRBJ2-7, with D tentatively TRBD1 (6 bases). The ends were cut back, 2 bases at V and 4 bases at J, with 15 bases in the middle. The CDR3 spans 15 residues. The germline CDR1 and CDR2 sequences are KGHSH and LQKENI. The CDR3 region is CASSPAGRGNYEQYF. The CDR3 DNA reads as TGTGCCAGCTCACCAGCTGGTAGGGGGAATTACGAGCAGTACTTC.

The rearrangement links TRBV28 to TRBJ2-7; D remains ambiguous. Germline assignment: CDR1 MDHEN and CDR2 SYDVKM. The CDR3 extends over 13 amino acids. V lost 3 bases, J lost 1 base, and 7 bases lay in between. This CDR3 is CASSFGGSYEQYF. The CDR3 nucleotides are TGTGCCAGCAGTTTTGGCGGATCCTACGAGCAGTACTTC.

The chain is built from TRBV7-2 and TRBJ1-5; D gene unclear. This CDR3 is built from 17 residues. Germline V gene sequence: CDR1 SGHTA, CDR2 FQGNSA. V gave up 4 bases and J gave up 5 bases, with 21 bases separating them. CDR3 residues: CASSSQTFGGPDQPQHF. Written as DNA, the CDR3 is TGTGCCAGCAGCTCCCAGACATTTGGAGGCCCCGATCAGCCCCAGCATTTT.

Turning to this clone: The same CDR3 also results from other DNA sequences found in this sample. The chain joins TRBV28 to TRBJ1-5; tentatively, D is TRBD1 (5 bases). Per the germline V gene, CDR1 is MDHEN and CDR2 is SYDVKM. The germline V and J ends were trimmed by 6 bases and 0 bases, with 6 bases remaining between them. The CDR3 spans 13 residues. CDR3 bases: TGTGCCAGCAGCGACAGTAGCAATCAGCCCCAGCATTTT. This translates into CASSDSSNQPQHF.

The V gene is TRBV6-5, the J gene TRBJ1-3; D unresolved. The germline gives CDR1 MNHEY, CDR2 SVGAGI. Between the trimmed V and J ends, which lost 4 bases and 0 bases, there was a span of 4 bases. The CDR3 consists of 13 residues. In DNA form, the CDR3 reads TGTGCCAGCAGTTCTTTCTCTGGAAACACCATATATTTT. Translated: CASSSFSGNTIYF.

The rearrangement links TRBV19 to TRBJ2-1; TRBD2 agrees at 8 bases. V lost 9 bases to trimming and J lost 3 bases; unmatched junction nucleotides: 10. Germline V gene lookup returns CDR1 LNHDA and CDR2 SQIVND (reference sequence). This CDR3 spans 15 amino acids. The CDR3 DNA follows: TGTGCCAGCCGCCTCGGGGGGGCCTTCTACAATGAGCAGTTCTTC. Translating it yields CASRLGGAFYNEQFF.

This clone showed up just a few times. CDR3 nucleotides: TGTGCCAGCTCACCACAGAGGGGGGGGTACGAGCAGTACTTC. Translating gives CASSPQRGGYEQYF. The V call is TRBV18, the J call TRBJ2-7; TRBD2 is a possible D gene (7 bases). Germline V gene lookup returns CDR1 KGHSH and CDR2 LQKENI. The V end was cut by 1 base, the J end by 4 bases, with 11 bases between. The CDR3 is 14 amino acids.

The chain carries TRBV9 and TRBJ2-1; D is possibly TRBD1 (6 bases). Per germline, CDR1 SGDLS and CDR2 YYNGEE. V was shortened by 1 base and J by 8 bases, with 13 bases between the two germline ends. The CDR3 is 14 residues long. CDR3 DNA: TGTGCCAGCAGCGTAAGCTCAGGGGTCCATGAGCAGTTCTTC. The encoded protein is CASSVSSGVHEQFF.

The genes are TRBV6-5 and TRBJ2-5; 9 bases line up with TRBD1. V lost 7 bases, J lost 5 bases, and 8 bases stayed unmatched. This CDR3 region has 14 residues. The germline V gene encodes CDR1 MNHEY and CDR2 SVGAGI. DNA of the CDR3: TGTGCCAGCATACGGACAGGGGTGTCGGAGACCCAGTACTTC. Translating gives CASIRTGVSETQYF.

CDR3 amino acids: CASSLPGQGADYTF. CDR3 bases: TGCGCCAGCAGCTTACCGGGACAGGGGGCGGACTACACCTTC. V usage is TRBV5-1 and J usage is TRBJ1-2; 12 nucleotides line up with TRBD1. Trimming took 2 bases from V and 10 from J; bases not matched to a gene: 6. Germline-derived CDR1 and CDR2 are SGHRS and YFSETQ. The CDR3 spans 14 residues.

The V call is TRBV20-1, the J call TRBJ1-6; 7 bases map to TRBD1. Germline assignment: CDR1 DFQATT and CDR2 SNEGSKA (reference sequence). The CDR3 length is 13 residues. After removal of 3 bases from V and 7 bases from J, the junction contained 3 bases not matched to a gene. This chain's CDR3 is CSASDRVNSPLHF. CDR3 nucleotides: TGCAGTGCTAGTGACAGGGTGAATTCACCCCTCCACTTT.

The rearrangement uses TRBV30 and TRBJ2-5; D is perhaps TRBD2 (7 bases). CDR3 length: 11 residues. V was pared by 5 bases and J by 6 bases, with 10 bases between. Germline values: CDR1 GTSNPN, CDR2 SVGIG (reference sequence). In DNA, the CDR3 is TGTGCCTGGGGGGGGGCGCAGACCCAGTACTTC. It translates to CAWGGAQTQYF.

This clone came up once. V is TRBV6-6 and J is TRBJ1-1; D is undetermined. With 3 bases removed from V and 1 base from J, the gap between germline ends came to 6 bases. Germline V gene lookup returns CDR1 MNHNY and CDR2 SVGAGI (reference sequence). The CDR3 runs 13 residues. The CDR3 loop is CASSYLENTEAFF. As DNA, the CDR3 is TGTGCCAGCAGTTATCTAGAGAACACTGAAGCTTTCTTT.

V and J are TRBV12-5 and TRBJ2-2; 10 nucleotides match TRBD2. The CDR3 contains 16 residues. The germline V gene encodes CDR1 LGHNT and CDR2 FRNRAP. Germline trimming cut 6 bases from V and 5 bases from J; bases unmatched to any gene: 9. This chain's CDR3 is CASGNLAGGGTGELFF. Written as DNA, the CDR3 is TGTGCTAGTGGAAACTTAGCGGGGGGCGGGACCGGGGAGCTGTTTTTT. The variable domain in full, with the rest retrieved from reference TRBV12-5 and TRBJ2-2, is DARVTQTPRHKVTEMGQEVTMRCQPILGHNTVFWYRQTMMQGLELLAYFRNRAPLDDSGMPKDRFSAEMPDATLATLKIQPSEPRDSAVYFCASGNLAGGGTGELFFGEGSRLTVL.

J is TRBJ1-1 and V is TRBV11-2, with D maybe TRBD1 (5 bases). The CDR3 is made up of 16 amino acids. V shed 6 bases and J shed 3 bases, with 20 bases lying between them. Germline-derived CDR1 and CDR2 are SGHAT and FQNNGV. CDR3 in DNA: TGTGCCAGCAGGTGGGGGGGGACTCAGGATCACACTGAAGCTTTCTTT. It is translated as CASRWGGTQDHTEAFF.